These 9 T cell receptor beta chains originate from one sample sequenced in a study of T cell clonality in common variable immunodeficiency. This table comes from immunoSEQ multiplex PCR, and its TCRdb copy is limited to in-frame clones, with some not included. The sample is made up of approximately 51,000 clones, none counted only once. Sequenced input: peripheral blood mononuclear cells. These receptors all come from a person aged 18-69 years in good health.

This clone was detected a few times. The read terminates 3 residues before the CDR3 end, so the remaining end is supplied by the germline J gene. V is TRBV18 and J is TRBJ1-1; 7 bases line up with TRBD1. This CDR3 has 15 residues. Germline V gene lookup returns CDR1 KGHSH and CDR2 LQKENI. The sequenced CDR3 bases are TGTGCCAGCTCACCAGACGCAGGGGGGACCTATGGC. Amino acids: CASSPDAGGTYG. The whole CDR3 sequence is CASSPDAGGTYGAFF.

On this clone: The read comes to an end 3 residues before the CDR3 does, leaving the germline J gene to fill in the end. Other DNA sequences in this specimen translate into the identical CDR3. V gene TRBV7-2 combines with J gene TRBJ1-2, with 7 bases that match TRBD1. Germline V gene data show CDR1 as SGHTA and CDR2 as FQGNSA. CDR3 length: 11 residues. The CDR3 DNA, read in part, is TGTGCCAGCAGCCAGGGGACAGAG. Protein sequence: CASSQGTE. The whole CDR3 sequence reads CASSQGTEYTF.

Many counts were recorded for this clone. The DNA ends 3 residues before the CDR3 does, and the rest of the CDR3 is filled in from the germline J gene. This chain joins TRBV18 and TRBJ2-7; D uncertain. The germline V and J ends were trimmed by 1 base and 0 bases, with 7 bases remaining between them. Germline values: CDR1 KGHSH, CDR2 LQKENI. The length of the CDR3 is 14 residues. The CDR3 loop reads CASSPRRISYEQYF. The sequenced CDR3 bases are TGTGCCAGCTCACCACGCAGGATCTCCTACGAG. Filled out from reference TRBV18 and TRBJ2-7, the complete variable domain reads NAGVMQNPRHLVRRRGQEARLRCSPMKGHSHVYWYRQLPEEGLKFMVYLQKENIIDESGMPKERFSAEFPKEGPSILRIQQVVRGDSAAYFCASSPRRISYEQYFGPGTRLTVT.

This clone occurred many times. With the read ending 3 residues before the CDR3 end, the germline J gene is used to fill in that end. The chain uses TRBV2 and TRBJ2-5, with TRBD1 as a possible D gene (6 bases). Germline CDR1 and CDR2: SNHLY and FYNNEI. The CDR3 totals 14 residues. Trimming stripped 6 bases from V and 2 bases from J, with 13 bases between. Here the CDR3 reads CASSVGQRQETQYF. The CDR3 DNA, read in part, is TGTGCCAGCAGCGTCGGACAGCGGCAAGAGACC.

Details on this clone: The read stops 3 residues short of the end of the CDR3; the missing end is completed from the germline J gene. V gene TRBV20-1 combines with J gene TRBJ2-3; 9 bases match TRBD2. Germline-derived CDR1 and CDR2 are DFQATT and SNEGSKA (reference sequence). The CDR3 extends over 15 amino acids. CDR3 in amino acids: CSATPLGLAGETQYF. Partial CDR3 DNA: TGCAGTGCTACCCCCCTGGGACTAGCTGGTGAGACG.

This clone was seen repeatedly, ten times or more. The covered CDR3 bases are TGTGCCAGCAGCCGGATGTGGGGGGTATGGGAGACC. Its protein product is CASSRMWGVWET. The CDR3, in full, reads CASSRMWGVWETQYF. The chain links TRBV7-2 to TRBJ2-5; the D gene is possibly TRBD2 (6 bases). The read comes to an end 3 residues before the CDR3 does, leaving the germline J gene to fill in the end. The V end lost 5 bases, the J end lost 5 bases, and 18 bases lay between the germline ends. This CDR3 is 15 amino acids long. From germline, CDR1 is SGHTA and CDR2 FQGNSA.

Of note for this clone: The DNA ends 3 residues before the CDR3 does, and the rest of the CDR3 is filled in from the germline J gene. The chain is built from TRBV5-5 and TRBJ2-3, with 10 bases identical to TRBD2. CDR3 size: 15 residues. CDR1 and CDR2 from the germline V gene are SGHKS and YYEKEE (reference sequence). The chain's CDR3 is CASSLQAGGRETQYF. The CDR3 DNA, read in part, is TGTGCCAGCAGCTTACAAGCGGGGGGGAGAGAGACG.

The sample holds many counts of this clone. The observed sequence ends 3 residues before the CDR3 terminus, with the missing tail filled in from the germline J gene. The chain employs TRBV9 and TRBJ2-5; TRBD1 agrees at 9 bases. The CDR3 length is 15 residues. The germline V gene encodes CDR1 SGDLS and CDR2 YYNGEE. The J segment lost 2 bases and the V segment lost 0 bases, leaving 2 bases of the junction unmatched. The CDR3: CASSVVGTGQETQYF. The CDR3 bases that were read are TGTGCCAGCAGCGTAGTGGGGACAGGGCAAGAGACC.

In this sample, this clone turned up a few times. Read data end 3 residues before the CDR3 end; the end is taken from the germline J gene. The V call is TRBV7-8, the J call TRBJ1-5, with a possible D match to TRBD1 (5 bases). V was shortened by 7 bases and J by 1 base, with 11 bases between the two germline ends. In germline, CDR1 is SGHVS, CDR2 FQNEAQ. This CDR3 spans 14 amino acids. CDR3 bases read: TGTGCCAGCAAGTTAAGGGGAAGCAATCAGCCC. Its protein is CASKLRGSNQP. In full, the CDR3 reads CASKLRGSNQPQHF.